This TCR beta chain was sequenced for a study of blood T cells in healthy people across ages. Overall study context: Template-switching capture recovered about one barcoded beta molecule per two T cells.

Details on this clonotype: Its specificity is unknown.

CDR1 and CDR2 (germline): ENHRY, SYGVKD. The CDR3 consists of 19 residues. V was clipped by 0 bases and J by 1 base; unmatched bases: 11. Study results and limitations: Diversity of TCR beta per million T cells declined in a roughly linear way with age.

Sample-barcoded 5' priming and a J-beta primer mix drove a second PCR of roughly 7 to 11 cycles. TCRdb re-called the 5' RACE reads through MiXCR, storing one row per CDR3 protein. This sample carries approximately 760,000 distinct CDR3 sequences, roughly 25% of them seen once, and the ten largest clones take roughly 9%. These data also featured in a second study, about T cells of mothers and their children. That study reports: The donors comprised a handful of children and their three healthy Caucasian mothers. Mothers and children who were related shared slightly more overlap than unrelated pairs, but not significantly more.

The V and J genes are TRBV10-3 and TRBJ2-5, with 10 bases lining up with TRBD2. The TCR sequence derives from a boy aged 5-17 years in good health. The sequenced sample consisted of blood. CDR3 loop: CAISESLAGGKLGQETQYF. In DNA form, the CDR3 reads TGTGCCATCAGTGAGTCTTTAGCGGGGGGAAAACTTGGCCAAGAGACCCAGTACTTC.